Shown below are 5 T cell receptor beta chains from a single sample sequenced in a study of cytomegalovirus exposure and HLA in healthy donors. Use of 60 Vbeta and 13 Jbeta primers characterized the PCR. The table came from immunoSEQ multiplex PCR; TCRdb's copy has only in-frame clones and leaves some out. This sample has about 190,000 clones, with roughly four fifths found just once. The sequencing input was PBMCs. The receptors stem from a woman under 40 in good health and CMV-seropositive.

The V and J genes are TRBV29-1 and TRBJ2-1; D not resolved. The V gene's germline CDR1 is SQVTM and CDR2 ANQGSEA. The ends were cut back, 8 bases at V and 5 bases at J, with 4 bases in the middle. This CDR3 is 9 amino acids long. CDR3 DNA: TGCAGCAGCAACAATGAGCAGTTCTTC. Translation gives CSSNNEQFF.

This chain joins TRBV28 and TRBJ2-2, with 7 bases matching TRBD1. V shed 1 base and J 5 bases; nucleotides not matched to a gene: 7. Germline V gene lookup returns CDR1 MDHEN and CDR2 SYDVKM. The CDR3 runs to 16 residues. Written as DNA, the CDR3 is TGTGCCAGCAGTTTATCTGGCAGGGGGTCGACCGGGGAGCTGTTTTTT. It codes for CASSLSGRGSTGELFF.

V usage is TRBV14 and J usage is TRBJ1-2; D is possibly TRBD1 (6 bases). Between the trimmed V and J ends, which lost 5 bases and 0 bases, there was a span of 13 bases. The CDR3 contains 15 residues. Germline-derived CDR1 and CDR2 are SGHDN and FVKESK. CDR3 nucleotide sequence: TGTGCCAGCAGCAGAAGAGGGGGAGCTAACTATGGCTACACCTTC. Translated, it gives CASSRRGGANYGYTF.

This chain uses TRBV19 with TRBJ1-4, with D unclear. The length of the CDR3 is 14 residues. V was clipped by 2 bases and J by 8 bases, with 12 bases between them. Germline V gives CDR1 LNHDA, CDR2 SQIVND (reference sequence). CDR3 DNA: TGTGCCAGTAGTATATCAAGGCGGGTGGAAAAACTGTTTTTT. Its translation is CASSISRRVEKLFF.

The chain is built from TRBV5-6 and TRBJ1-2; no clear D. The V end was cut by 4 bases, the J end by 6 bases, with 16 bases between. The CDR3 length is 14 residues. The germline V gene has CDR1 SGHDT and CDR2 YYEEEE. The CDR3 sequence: CASSANKPRDGYTF. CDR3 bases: TGTGCCAGCAGCGCCAATAAACCCCGGGATGGCTACACCTTC.